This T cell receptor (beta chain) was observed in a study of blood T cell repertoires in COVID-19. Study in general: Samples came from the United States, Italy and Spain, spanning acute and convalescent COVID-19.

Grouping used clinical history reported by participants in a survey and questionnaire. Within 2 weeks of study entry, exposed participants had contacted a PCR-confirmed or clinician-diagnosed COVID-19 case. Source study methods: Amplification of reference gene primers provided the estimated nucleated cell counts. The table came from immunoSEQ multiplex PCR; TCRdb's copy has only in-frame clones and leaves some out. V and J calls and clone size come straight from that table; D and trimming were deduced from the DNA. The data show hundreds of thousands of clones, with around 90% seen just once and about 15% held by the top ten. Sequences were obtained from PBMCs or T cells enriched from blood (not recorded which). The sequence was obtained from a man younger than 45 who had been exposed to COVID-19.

CDR3 amino acids: CASSRMTGDQRDTQYF. The DNA for the CDR3 is TGTGCCAGCAGCCGGATGACAGGGGACCAAAGAGATACGCAGTATTTT. The rearrangement joins TRBV6-2 or TRBV6-3 to TRBJ2-3; the match to TRBD1 covers 8 bases. The CDR3 length is 16 residues. The V segment lost 6 bases and the J segment 5 bases; nucleotides outside the gene matches: 13. Looked up from germline, CDR1 is MNHEY and CDR2 is SVGEGT.